This TCR beta chain was found in a study of long-term antiretroviral therapy in people with HIV. This clone was recorded only once. Researchers report immunoSEQ v3.0 was run at survey level. Repertoires were generated with immunoSEQ multiplex PCR, while TCRdb's copy carries only in-frame clones and drops some. The sample records about 30,000 clones, about 85% being singletons. The CDR3 contains 16 residues. Trimming shortened V by 0 bases and J by 2 bases, and 15 bases separated the two germline ends. Germline loops: CDR1 SGHRS, CDR2 YFSETQ. This receptor was obtained from a man in his forties with HIV. Here the sequenced sample was unsorted PBMCs, taken 3 years after starting antiretroviral therapy. V gene TRBV5-1 combines with J gene TRBJ2-7, with D possibly being TRBD1 (5 bases). For the CDR3, the DNA is TGCGCCAGCAGCTTGGGACAGACCTTTTCTCCCTACGAGCAGTACTTC. Translating gives CASSLGQTFSPYEQYF.